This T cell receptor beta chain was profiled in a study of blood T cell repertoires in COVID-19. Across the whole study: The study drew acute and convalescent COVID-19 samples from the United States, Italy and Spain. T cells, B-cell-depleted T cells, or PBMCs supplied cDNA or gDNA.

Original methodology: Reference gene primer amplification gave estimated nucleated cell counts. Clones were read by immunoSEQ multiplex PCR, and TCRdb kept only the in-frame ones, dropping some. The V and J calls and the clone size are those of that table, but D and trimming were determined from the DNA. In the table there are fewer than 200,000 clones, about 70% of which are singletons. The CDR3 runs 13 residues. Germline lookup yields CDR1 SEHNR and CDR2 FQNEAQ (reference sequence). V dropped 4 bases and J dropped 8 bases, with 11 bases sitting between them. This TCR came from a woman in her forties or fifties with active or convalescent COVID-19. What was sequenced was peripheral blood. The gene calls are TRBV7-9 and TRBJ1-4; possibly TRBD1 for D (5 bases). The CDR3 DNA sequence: TGTGCCAGCAGCTCAACCTGGGGCGAAAAACTGTTTTTT. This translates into CASSSTWGEKLFF.